The 17 T cell receptor beta chains reported below all come from one sample, sequenced in a study of beta chain features in type 1 diabetes. What was sequenced were expressed TCRB transcripts, since all of the isolated RNA had been reverse transcribed. The method was immunoSEQ multiplex PCR; TCRdb's version includes in-frame clones alone and lacks a portion of them. The sample lists about half a million clones; 30% were seen once. The sequenced material came from naive CD4+ T cells from blood. The receptor source for this set is a man younger than 35 in good health.

A few counts support this clone. Here the CDR3 reads CASRGGVEDHRRADTQYF. As DNA, the CDR3 is TGCGCCAGCCGAGGCGGAGTGGAGGACCATCGGAGGGCAGATACGCAGTATTTT. This chain links TRBV5-1 with TRBJ2-3, with D tentatively TRBD2 (6 bases). The CDR3 has 18 amino acids. Germline lookup yields CDR1 SGHRS and CDR2 YFSETQ. Trimming took off 7 bases at V and 4 bases at J, with 28 bases between the two ends. The complete variable domain, with remaining parts taken from reference TRBV5-1 and TRBJ2-3, reads KAGVTQTPRYLIKTRGQQVTLSCSPISGHRSVSWYQQTPGQGLQFLFEYFSETQRNKGNFPGRFSGRQFSNSRSEMNVSTLELGDSALYLCASRGGVEDHRRADTQYFGPGTRLTVL.

This chain joins TRBV18 and TRBJ1-1; D is unresolved. The length of the CDR3 is 13 residues. Looked up from germline, CDR1 is KGHSH and CDR2 is LQKENI. V lost 2 bases and J lost 5, with 9 bases in between. The CDR3 is CASSPFKGTEAFF. The CDR3 region has the DNA TGTGCCAGCTCACCATTTAAAGGGACTGAAGCTTTCTTT.

The table lists this clone with a few counts. The sample holds other DNA sequences that translate to the same CDR3. This chain uses TRBV30 with TRBJ2-1; D not resolved. V lost 0 bases and J lost 4, with 10 bases in between. CDR1 and CDR2 (germline): GTSNPN, SVGIG (reference sequence). This CDR3 has 14 residues. CDR3 sequence reads: CAWSVRLDYNEQFF. The CDR3 DNA is TGTGCCTGGAGTGTACGCCTCGATTACAATGAGCAGTTCTTC.

This chain links TRBV30 with TRBJ1-2; D call uncertain. The V and J ends lost 0 bases and 1 base respectively, with 6 bases between them. The germline V gene encodes CDR1 GTSNPN and CDR2 SVGIG (reference sequence). CDR3 size: 13 residues. The CDR3 loop reads CAWSVRLNYGYTF. CDR3 sequence (DNA): TGTGCCTGGAGTGTACGGCTTAACTATGGCTACACCTTC.

V and J are TRBV6-1 and TRBJ2-1; TRBD2 matches at 7 bases. With 7 bases clipped from V and 1 base from J, the junction kept 7 bases outside the gene matches. Germline V gene lookup returns CDR1 MNHNS and CDR2 SASEGT. The CDR3 totals 15 residues. The CDR3, as DNA: TGTGCCAGCACCGCGGGAGCGCCTTCCTACAATGAGCAGTTCTTC. Translating gives CASTAGAPSYNEQFF.

The chain links TRBV30 to TRBJ2-7, with 11 bases fitting TRBD1. Germline V CDR1 and CDR2: GTSNPN, SVGIG (reference sequence). The CDR3 has 16 residues. V shed 3 bases, J shed 4 bases, and the junction held 11 bases outside the gene matches. The CDR3 spells CAWSGQGAERGYEQYF. For the CDR3, the DNA is TGTGCCTGGAGCGGACAGGGGGCAGAACGAGGGTACGAGCAGTACTTC.

A remark on this clone: This CDR3 is also generated by other DNA sequences in the sample. This rearrangement joins TRBV30 to TRBJ1-5; D is perhaps TRBD1 (5 bases). Trimming shortened V by 5 bases and J by 4 bases, and 6 bases separated the two germline ends. Germline V gene data show CDR1 as GTSNPN and CDR2 as SVGIG (reference sequence). The CDR3 has 11 residues. The CDR3 sequence: CAWGGNQPQHF. The CDR3, as DNA: TGTGCCTGGGGGGGTAATCAGCCCCAGCATTTT.

The chain is built from TRBV6-5 and TRBJ2-7; D uncertain. CDR3 length: 15 amino acids. The V gene's germline CDR1 is MNHEY and CDR2 SVGAGI. V was pared by 0 bases and J by 8 bases, with 17 bases between. CDR3 residues: CASSYSNTQARQQYF. The CDR3 coding sequence is TGTGCCAGCAGTTACTCGAATACGCAGGCGCGCCAGCAGTACTTC.

The chain employs TRBV19 and TRBJ2-1; perhaps TRBD1 as D (7 bases). V lost 3 bases, J lost 6 bases, and 12 bases lay in between. The CDR3 has 14 amino acids. Germline V gives CDR1 LNHDA, CDR2 SQIVND (reference sequence). The CDR3, as DNA: TGTGCCAGTAGTATCAACAGGGGAGGCAATGAGCAGTTCTTC. This translates into CASSINRGGNEQFF. Looking up the rest from reference TRBV19 and TRBJ2-1 gives the full variable domain: DGGITQSPKYLFRKEGQNVTLSCEQNLNHDAMYWYRQDPGQGLRLIYYSQIVNDFQKGDIAEGYSVSREKKESFPLTVTSAQKNPTAFYLCASSINRGGNEQFFGPGTRLTVL.

This chain links TRBV7-9 with TRBJ1-2; D gene uncertain. The CDR3 runs 15 residues. CDR1 is SEHNR and CDR2 is FQNEAQ in the germline V gene (reference sequence). Trimming pared 2 bases from V and 6 bases from J, leaving 16 bases between. CDR3: CASSLSSTSLDGYTF. The CDR3 bases are TGTGCCAGCAGCTTATCAAGTACTTCCCTGGATGGCTACACCTTC.

The chain uses TRBV29-1 and TRBJ2-3; the D gene is possibly TRBD1 (6 bases). V lost 5 bases and J lost 3, with 15 bases in between. The CDR3 length is 14 residues. Germline CDR1 SQVTM, CDR2 ANQGSEA. CDR3 nucleotide sequence: TGCAGCGTTTCCCAGGGGTGGCCGACAGATACGCAGTATTTT. It encodes CSVSQGWPTDTQYF.

Only a few counts were recorded for this clone. The chain joins TRBV6-5 to TRBJ1-5; weak D call: TRBD1 (5 bases). The CDR3 has 14 residues. Trimming shortened V by 8 bases and J by 2 bases, and 13 bases separated the two germline ends. Germline V lookup: CDR1 MNHEY, CDR2 SVGAGI. The CDR3 is CASANRQGNQPQHF. The CDR3 DNA is TGTGCCAGCGCTAACAGGCAAGGCAATCAGCCCCAGCATTTT.

This clone was observed a handful of times. This chain uses TRBV30 with TRBJ2-7; the D is unclear. V was trimmed by 0 bases and J by 4 bases, leaving 4 bases between them. The germline CDR1 and CDR2 sequences are GTSNPN and SVGIG (reference sequence). There are 11 residues in the CDR3. CDR3 region: CAWSVMYEQYF. The CDR3 DNA follows: TGTGCCTGGAGTGTAATGTACGAGCAGTACTTC.

This clone was observed a few times. The rearrangement uses TRBV6-1 and TRBJ2-3, with 10 bases that match TRBD1. This CDR3 has 15 residues. Germline V gene data show CDR1 as MNHNS and CDR2 as SASEGT. Trimming cost V 4 bases and J 6 bases; bases outside gene matches: 7. CDR3 sequence: CASSGGGQGFDTQYF. The CDR3, as DNA: TGTGCCAGCAGTGGTGGGGGACAGGGGTTCGATACGCAGTATTTT.

The table lists this clone with a few counts. The chain recombines TRBV15 with TRBJ2-1; D is uncertain. The CDR3 runs to 15 residues. From germline, CDR1 is LNHNV and CDR2 YYDKDF (reference sequence). V was clipped by 0 bases and J by 3 bases, with 9 bases between them. This chain's CDR3 is CATSRDPVIYNEQFF. In nucleotides, the CDR3 is TGTGCCACCAGCAGAGATCCGGTGATCTACAATGAGCAGTTCTTC. The variable domain in full, with the rest retrieved from reference TRBV15 and TRBJ2-1, is DAMVIQNPRYQVTQFGKPVTLSCSQTLNHNVMYWYQQKSSQAPKLLFHYYDKDFNNEADTPDNFQSRRPNTSFCFLDIRSPGLGDTAMYLCATSRDPVIYNEQFFGPGTRLTVL.

The V and J genes are TRBV29-1 and TRBJ2-3, with 10 nucleotides matching TRBD2. The CDR3 contains 13 residues. Germline-derived CDR1 and CDR2 are SQVTM and ANQGSEA. The junction had 3 bases not matched to a gene; V was cut back by 6 bases and J by 3 bases. CDR3 region: CSVAGGPTDTQYF. DNA for the CDR3: TGCAGCGTAGCGGGAGGGCCGACAGATACGCAGTATTTT.

The J gene is TRBJ2-6, the V gene TRBV5-1; 7 bases match TRBD1. There are 15 residues in the CDR3. After removal of 4 bases from V and 4 bases from J, the junction contained 5 bases not matched to a gene. Germline CDR1 and CDR2: SGHRS and YFSETQ. The DNA for the CDR3 is TGCGCCAGCAGCGAGGGGGCGAGCGGGGCCAACGTCCTGACTTTC. It specifies CASSEGASGANVLTF.